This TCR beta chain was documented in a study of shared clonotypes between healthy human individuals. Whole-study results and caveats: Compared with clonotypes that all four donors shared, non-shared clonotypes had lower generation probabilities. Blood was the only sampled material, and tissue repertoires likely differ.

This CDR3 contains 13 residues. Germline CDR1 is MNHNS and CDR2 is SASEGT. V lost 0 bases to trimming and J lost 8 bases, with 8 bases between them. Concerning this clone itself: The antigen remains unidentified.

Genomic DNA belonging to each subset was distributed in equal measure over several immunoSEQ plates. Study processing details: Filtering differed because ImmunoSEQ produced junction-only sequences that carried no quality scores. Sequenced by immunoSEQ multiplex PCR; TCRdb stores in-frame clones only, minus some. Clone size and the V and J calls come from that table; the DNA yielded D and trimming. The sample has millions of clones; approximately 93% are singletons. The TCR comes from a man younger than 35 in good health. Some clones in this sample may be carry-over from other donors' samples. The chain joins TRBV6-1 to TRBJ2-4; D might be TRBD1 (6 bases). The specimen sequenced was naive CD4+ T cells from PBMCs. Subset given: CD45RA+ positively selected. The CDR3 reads CASSEAQGYIQYF. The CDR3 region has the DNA TGTGCCAGCAGTGAAGCACAGGGCTACATTCAGTACTTC.